These T cell receptor beta chains were read from a single sample in a study of OX40 agonist ivuxolimab in advanced cancers. Sequenced by immunoSEQ multiplex PCR; TCRdb stores in-frame clones only, minus some. The repertoire has roughly 58,000 clones, roughly 84% of them found once; the top ten carry around 0.65%. Sequenced material: CD4+ or CD8+ T cells sorted from blood, taken in a trial of the OX40 agonist ivuxolimab. The receptors stem from an adult with an advanced solid tumor such as melanoma, head and neck, liver or kidney cancer. Both conserved end residues are part of each CDR3. D genes are given only for firm matches. Clone size is given for some rows only: seen once, a few or many times, or a class if the clone is expanded.

J: TRBJ1-1; V: TRBV7-2; size: .; D: TRBD1; CDR3: CASSLVTGQNTEAFF; DNA: TGTGCCAGCAGCTTAGTGACAGGGCAGAACACTGAAGCTTTCTTT
J: TRBJ1-1; V: TRBV19; size: once; D: TRBD1; CDR3: CASSIGQGGEAFF; DNA: TGTGCCAGTAGTATAGGCCAGGGGGGGGAAGCTTTCTTT
J: TRBJ1-2; V: TRBV4-1; size: few; D: .; CDR3: CASSQQGSTNYGYTF; DNA: TGCGCCAGCAGCCAACAGGGGAGTACTAACTATGGCTACACCTTC
J: TRBJ2-3; V: TRBV6-1; size: .; D: .; CDR3: CASSGTPIYDTQYF; DNA: TGTGCCAGCAGTGGGACTCCAATCTATGATACGCAGTATTTT
J: TRBJ2-5; V: TRBV29-1; size: .; D: TRBD1; CDR3: CSAGQGGETQYF; DNA: TGCAGCGCGGGACAGGGGGGGGAGACCCAGTACTTC
J: TRBJ2-5; V: TRBV13; size: .; D: .; CDR3: CASSPGDNRETQYF; DNA: TGTGCCAGCAGCCCCGGGGACAATAGAGAGACCCAGTACTTC
J: TRBJ2-3; V: TRBV29-1; size: .; D: .; CDR3: CSHYGLSGSTQYF; DNA: TGCAGTCATTATGGACTATCTGGGAGTACGCAGTATTTT
J: TRBJ1-2; V: TRBV6-1; size: few; D: .; CDR3: CASKVVQRDGYTF; DNA: TGTGCCAGCAAAGTCGTGCAGAGGGACGGCTACACCTTC
J: TRBJ2-5; V: TRBV27; size: few; D: .; CDR3: CASTFQETQYF; DNA: TGTGCCAGCACCTTCCAAGAGACCCAGTACTTC
J: TRBJ2-3; V: TRBV9; size: .; D: .; CDR3: CASTSGAEFTDTQYF; DNA: TGTGCCAGCACCTCCGGGGCAGAATTCACAGATACGCAGTATTTT
J: TRBJ1-6; V: TRBV30; size: .; D: .; CDR3: CAWSVEGVSYNSPLHF; DNA: TGTGCCTGGAGTGTCGAGGGGGTTTCCTATAATTCACCCCTCCACTTT
J: TRBJ2-5; V: TRBV7-3; size: .; D: TRBD2; CDR3: CASSNRGTSDKETQYF; DNA: TGTGCCAGCAGCAACCGCGGGACTAGCGACAAAGAGACCCAGTACTTC
J: TRBJ2-1; V: TRBV6-4; size: .; D: TRBD1; CDR3: CASSDLPGQGPNEQFF; DNA: TGTGCCAGCAGTGACCTACCGGGACAGGGCCCTAATGAGCAGTTCTTC
J: TRBJ1-5; V: TRBV19; size: .; D: .; CDR3: CASSIPTGNQPQHF; DNA: TGTGCCAGTAGTATACCGACAGGAAATCAGCCCCAGCATTTT
J: TRBJ2-7; V: TRBV14; size: .; D: .; CDR3: CASSQDSSYEQYF; DNA: TGTGCCAGCAGCCAAGACAGCTCCTACGAGCAGTACTTC
J: TRBJ2-5; V: TRBV5-1; size: once; D: .; CDR3: CASSDGGQETQYF; DNA: TGCGCCAGCAGCGACGGAGGCCAAGAGACCCAGTACTTC
J: TRBJ2-3; V: TRBV28; size: .; D: .; CDR3: CASSLGGRTDTQYF; DNA: TGTGCCAGCAGCCTAGGAGGGCGCACAGATACGCAGTATTTT
J: TRBJ1-5; V: TRBV19; size: medium-sized; D: .; CDR3: CASSPRRGSNQPQHF; DNA: TGTGCCAGTAGTCCCCGGAGGGGGAGCAATCAGCCCCAGCATTTT
J: TRBJ2-5; V: TRBV5-1; size: .; D: TRBD2; CDR3: CASSILSGGRETQYF; DNA: TGCGCCAGCAGCATACTAAGCGGGGGCAGGGAGACCCAGTACTTC
J: TRBJ1-2; V: TRBV4-1; size: .; D: .; CDR3: CVSSHPGQNYGYTF; DNA: TGCGTCAGCAGCCACCCCGGACAGAACTATGGCTACACCTTC
J: TRBJ2-7; V: TRBV19; size: .; D: .; CDR3: CASSRGTPESSYEQYF; DNA: TGTGCCAGTTCCAGGGGTACACCTGAATCCTCCTACGAGCAGTACTTC
J: TRBJ1-6; V: TRBV10-3; size: .; D: TRBD1; CDR3: CAISRDREESPLHF; DNA: TGTGCCATCAGTCGGGACAGGGAGGAATCACCCCTCCACTTT
J: TRBJ1-6; V: TRBV6-5; size: .; D: .; CDR3: CASSRGGPGNSPLHF; DNA: TGTGCCAGCAGTAGGGGAGGCCCAGGGAATTCACCCCTCCACTTT
J: TRBJ2-7; V: TRBV6-1; size: .; D: TRBD1; CDR3: CASSEAGTVSYEQYF; DNA: TGTGCCAGCAGTGAAGCCGGGACAGTCTCCTACGAGCAGTACTTC
J: TRBJ2-7; V: TRBV7-9; size: .; D: .; CDR3: CASSDRHPAGEQYF; DNA: TGTGCCAGCAGCGATCGACACCCCGCGGGGGAGCAGTACTTC
J: TRBJ1-3; V: TRBV9; size: .; D: .; CDR3: CASSQTPSGNTIYF; DNA: TGTGCCAGCAGCCAGACACCCTCTGGAAACACCATATATTTT
J: TRBJ1-5; V: TRBV15; size: .; D: .; CDR3: CATSRGQGNEQPQHF; DNA: TGTGCCACCAGCAGAGGGCAGGGGAATGAACAGCCCCAGCATTTT
J: TRBJ2-5; V: TRBV5-6; size: .; D: .; CDR3: CASSFDQTQYF; DNA: TGTGCCAGCAGCTTCGACCAGACCCAGTACTTC
J: TRBJ1-5; V: TRBV4-3; size: once; D: .; CDR3: CASSQDRTSNHQPQHF; DNA: TGCGCCAGCAGCCAAGATAGGACAAGTAATCATCAGCCCCAGCATTTT
J: TRBJ2-3; V: TRBV7-3; size: .; D: TRBD1; CDR3: CASSGQGSAGAPPGDTQYF; DNA: TGTGCCAGCAGCGGACAGGGGTCCGCGGGGGCGCCTCCGGGGGATACGCAGTATTTT
J: TRBJ1-2; V: TRBV5-5; size: .; D: .; CDR3: CASSGSPTTYGYTF; DNA: TGTGCCAGCAGCGGCAGCCCAACTACCTATGGCTACACCTTC
J: TRBJ1-2; V: TRBV7-2; size: .; D: .; CDR3: CASSLRTPTSPGLGYTF; DNA: TGTGCCAGCAGCTTACGGACTCCCACATCCCCCGGCTTGGGCTACACCTTC